This TCR beta chain derives from a study of blood T cell repertoires in COVID-19. Study context: COVID-19 samples, acute and convalescent, were from the United States, Italy and Spain. Sample material is recorded as cDNA or gDNA derived from T cells, B-cell-depleted T cells, or PBMCs.

Clones were sequenced by immunoSEQ multiplex PCR, and TCRdb holds only the in-frame ones, with some missing. The sample lists some 93,000 clones; more than 75% were seen once. This CDR3 is built from 14 residues. Per germline, CDR1 SEHNR and CDR2 FQNEAQ (reference sequence). V was pared by 4 bases and J by 3 bases, with 2 bases of the junction left unmatched. This chain connects TRBV7-9 to TRBJ1-3, with 8 bases aligning to TRBD1. Sequencing was performed on peripheral blood. This sequence was found in a man between 50 and 59 years old with acute or convalescent COVID-19. CDR3 loop: CASSSDRVGNTIYF. CDR3 DNA sequence: TGTGCCAGCAGCTCGGACAGGGTTGGAAACACCATATATTTT.